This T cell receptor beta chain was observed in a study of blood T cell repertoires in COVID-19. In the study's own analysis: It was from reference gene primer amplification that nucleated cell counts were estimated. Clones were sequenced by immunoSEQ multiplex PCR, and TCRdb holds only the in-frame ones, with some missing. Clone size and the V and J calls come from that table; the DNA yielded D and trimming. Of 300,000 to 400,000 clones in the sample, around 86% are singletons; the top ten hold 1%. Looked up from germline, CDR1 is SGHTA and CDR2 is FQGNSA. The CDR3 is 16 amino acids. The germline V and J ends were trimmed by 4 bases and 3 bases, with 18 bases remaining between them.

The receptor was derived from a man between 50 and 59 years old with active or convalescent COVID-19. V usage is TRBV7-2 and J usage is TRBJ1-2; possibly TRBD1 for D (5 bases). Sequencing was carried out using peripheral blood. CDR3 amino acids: CASSSTGGVADYGYTF. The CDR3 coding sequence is TGTGCCAGCAGCTCCACTGGGGGGGTGGCGGACTATGGCTACACCTTC.